Shown below are 5 T cell receptor beta chains from a single sample sequenced in a study of technical replicates of blood from a handful of donors. Clones were sequenced by immunoSEQ multiplex PCR, and TCRdb holds only the in-frame ones, with some missing. The profile shows about 84,000 clones, around 92% of them singletons. Sequencing used T cells isolated from PBMCs. All receptors derive from a human donor in good health.

The V and J genes are TRBV7-9 and TRBJ2-1; TRBD2 matches at 14 bases. CDR1 is SEHNR, CDR2 FQNEAQ, per germline (reference sequence). The CDR3 length is 15 residues. V was pared by 7 bases and J by 7 bases, with 6 bases of the junction left unmatched. This chain's CDR3 is CASTPTSGRANEQFF. In DNA, the CDR3 is TGTGCCAGCACCCCGACTAGCGGGAGGGCTAATGAGCAGTTCTTC.

With regard to this clone: One junction end disagrees with the germline gene, perhaps due to a read error. The genes are TRBV7-7 and TRBJ1-1; 8 bases match TRBD1. The CDR3 length is 13 residues. Germline values: CDR1 SSHAT, CDR2 FNYEAQ (reference sequence). The CDR3: CASSAGQGSEAFF. The CDR3 DNA reads TGTGCTAGCAGCGCCGGACAGGGCTCTGAAGCTTTCTTT.

The chain links TRBV27 to TRBJ2-7, with 11 positions matching TRBD1. CDR1 and CDR2 (germline): MNHEY, SMNVEV (reference sequence). With 4 bases clipped from V and 0 bases from J, the junction kept 2 bases outside the gene matches. The CDR3 runs to 15 residues. CDR3 bases: TGTGCCAGCAGTTCCGGGACAGGGGGCTCCTACGAGCAGTACTTC. The encoded protein is CASSSGTGGSYEQYF.

This rearrangement joins TRBV4-1 to TRBJ1-1; D is ambiguous. Trimming removed 4 bases from V and 5 bases from J, with 17 bases in between. CDR3 length equals 15 residues. CDR1 is MGHRA and CDR2 is YSYEKL in the germline V gene. The CDR3 here is CASSPHGLSKTEAFF. The DNA for the CDR3 is TGCGCCAGCAGCCCCCACGGACTCTCGAAAACTGAAGCTTTCTTT.

This CDR3 reads CASHDWGTGLLETQYF. The CDR3 nucleotides read TGTGCCAGCCATGACTGGGGGACAGGGTTATTAGAGACCCAGTACTTC. The chain employs TRBV7-9 and TRBJ2-5; 9 bases map to TRBD1. V shed 8 bases and J 4 bases; nucleotides not matched to a gene: 14. This CDR3 region has 16 residues. Per germline, CDR1 SEHNR and CDR2 FQNEAQ (reference sequence).